What follows are 7 T cell receptor beta chains derived from one specimen sequenced in a study of shared clonotypes between healthy human individuals. Profiling relied on immunoSEQ multiplex PCR, and the TCRdb table lists in-frame clones only, not all of them. Seen here are some 2,400,000 clones, under 97% observed once, and the top ten hold about 0.13%. Sequencing input: naive CD4+ T cells sorted from blood. Subset noted: CD45RA+ positively selected. Source of these receptors: a man between 18 and 35 years old in good health.

The chain couples TRBV6-4 to TRBJ1-5; no firm D call. V shed 0 bases and J shed 0 bases, with 15 bases lying between them. This CDR3 is 18 amino acids long. From germline, CDR1 is MRHNA and CDR2 SNTAGT. CDR3 region: CASSDSGRNGYSNQPQHF. The CDR3 DNA is TGTGCCAGCAGTGACTCAGGGCGGAATGGATATAGCAATCAGCCCCAGCATTTT.

Notes on this clone: The same CDR3 can be traced to other DNA sequences in this sample. The chain is built from TRBV11-3 and TRBJ1-1; TRBD1 is a possible D gene (6 bases). CDR3 length: 13 amino acids. V was trimmed by 5 bases and J by 5 bases, leaving 12 bases between them. The germline V gene has CDR1 SGHNT and CDR2 YENEEA. CDR3 loop: CASSRGPGTEAFF. The DNA for the CDR3 is TGTGCCAGCAGCCGGGGGCCGGGGACTGAAGCTTTCTTT.

This chain joins TRBV6-6 and TRBJ2-7; D remains ambiguous. V lost 0 bases to trimming and J lost 5 bases, with 8 bases between them. Looked up from germline, CDR1 is MNHNY and CDR2 is SVGAGI (reference sequence). The CDR3 length is 13 residues. CDR3 in amino acids: CASSYSRDHEQYF. The CDR3 bases are TGTGCCAGCAGTTACTCCCGTGACCACGAGCAGTACTTC.

This sequence joins TRBV5-1 and TRBJ2-5; D not resolved. CDR1 and CDR2 (germline): SGHRS, YFSETQ. V was cut by 4 bases and J by 8 bases, with 12 bases left in between. CDR3 length: 12 residues. CDR3 bases: TGCGCCAGCAGCCTGGACGGTGGCACCCAGTACTTC. Amino acids: CASSLDGGTQYF.

The chain uses TRBV6-6 and TRBJ2-3; 7 bases are shared with TRBD1. The germline V gene has CDR1 MNHNY and CDR2 SVGAGI (reference sequence). J gave up 2 bases and V 8 bases, and 10 bases lay outside the gene matches. CDR3 length equals 15 residues. DNA of the CDR3: TGTGCCAGCGGGGGACAGCGGACCATCACAGATACGCAGTATTTT. Its protein product is CASGGQRTITDTQYF.

This sequence joins TRBV7-8 and TRBJ2-3, with a possible D match to TRBD1 (6 bases). There are 15 residues in the CDR3. Germline CDR1 reads SGHVS; CDR2 reads FQNEAQ. The V gene lost 5 bases and the J gene lost 0 bases, with 12 bases spanning the gap. The CDR3 here is CASSRGTPSTDTQYF. In nucleotides, the CDR3 is TGTGCCAGCAGCCGTGGGACACCTAGCACAGATACGCAGTATTTT.

The chain carries TRBV11-2 and TRBJ2-7; TRBD2 agrees at 8 bases. This CDR3 has 15 residues. The trim removed 5 bases at V and 7 bases at J, leaving 13 bases unmatched. Germline CDR1 SGHAT, CDR2 FQNNGV. The CDR3 sequence is CASSPVGSGIGEQYF. CDR3 coding DNA: TGTGCCAGCAGCCCTGTTGGTAGCGGGATAGGTGAGCAGTACTTC.